The present T cell receptor (beta chain) was sequenced within a study of T cells in Graves' hyperthyroidism and ophthalmopathy. The CDR3 sequence is 17 residues long. The V gene's germline CDR1 is SGHRS and CDR2 YFSETQ. V lost 4 bases and J lost 0, with 18 bases in between. RNA transcripts served as the template for amplifying TCR beta CDR3 regions. A set of HTBI primers served as the primers for a first-round RT-PCR of the TCR CDR3. MiXCR, run by TCRdb on the multiplex PCR reads, gives a single entry per CDR3 protein. Among 350,000 to 450,000 distinct CDR3 sequences listed, 17% were seen once. Many counts were recorded for this clonotype.

The specimen was blood. This TCR was recovered from a woman between 25 and 40 years old with Graves' hyperthyroidism that later progressed to Graves' ophthalmopathy. This rearrangement joins TRBV5-1 to TRBJ2-3; D might be TRBD2 (5 bases). Here the CDR3 reads CASSRRTRTPSTDTQYF. As DNA, the CDR3 is TGCGCCAGCAGCCGCCGGACTCGAACCCCAAGCACAGATACGCAGTATTTT.